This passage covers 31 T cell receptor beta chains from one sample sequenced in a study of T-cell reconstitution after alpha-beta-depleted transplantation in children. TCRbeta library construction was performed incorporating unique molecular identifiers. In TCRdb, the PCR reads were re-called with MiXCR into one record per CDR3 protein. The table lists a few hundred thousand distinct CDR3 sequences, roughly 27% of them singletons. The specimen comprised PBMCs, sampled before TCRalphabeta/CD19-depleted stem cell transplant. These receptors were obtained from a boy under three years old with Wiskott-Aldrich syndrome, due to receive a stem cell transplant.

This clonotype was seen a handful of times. DNA for the CDR3: TGTGCCAGCAGTGGAACAGGGTTAGCTTTCTTT. It translates to CASSGTGLAFF. The chain carries TRBV25-1 and TRBJ1-1, with D perhaps matching TRBD1 (6 bases). The germline gives CDR1 MGHDK, CDR2 SYGVNS. The CDR3 has 11 residues. V was shortened by 4 bases and J by 10 bases, with 10 bases between the two germline ends.

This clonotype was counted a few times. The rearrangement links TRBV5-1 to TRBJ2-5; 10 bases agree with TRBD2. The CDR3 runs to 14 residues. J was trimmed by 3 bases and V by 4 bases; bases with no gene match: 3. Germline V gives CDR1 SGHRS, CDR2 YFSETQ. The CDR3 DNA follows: TGCGCCAGCAGCCACGGGACTAGCGAAGAGACCCAGTACTTC. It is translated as CASSHGTSEETQYF.

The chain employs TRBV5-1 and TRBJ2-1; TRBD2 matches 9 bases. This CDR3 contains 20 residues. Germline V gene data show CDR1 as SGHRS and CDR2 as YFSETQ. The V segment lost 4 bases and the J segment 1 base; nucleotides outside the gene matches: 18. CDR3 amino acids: CASSPFMTSGDGGSYNEQFF. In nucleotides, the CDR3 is TGCGCCAGCAGCCCCTTTATGACTAGCGGAGACGGCGGGTCCTACAATGAGCAGTTCTTC.

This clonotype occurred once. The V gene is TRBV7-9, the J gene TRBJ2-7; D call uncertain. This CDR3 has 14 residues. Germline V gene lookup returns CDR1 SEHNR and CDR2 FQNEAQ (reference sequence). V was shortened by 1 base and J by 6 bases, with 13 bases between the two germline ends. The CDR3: CASSLVSLESEQYF. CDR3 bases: TGTGCCAGCAGCTTAGTAAGTCTAGAGAGCGAGCAGTACTTC.

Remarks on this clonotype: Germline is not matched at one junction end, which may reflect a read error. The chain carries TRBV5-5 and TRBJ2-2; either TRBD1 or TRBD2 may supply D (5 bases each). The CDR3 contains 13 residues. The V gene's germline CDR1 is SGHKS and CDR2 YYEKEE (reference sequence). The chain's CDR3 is CASSFGNTGDLFF. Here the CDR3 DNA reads TGTGCCAGCAGCTTCGGGAACACCGGGGACCTGTTTTTT.

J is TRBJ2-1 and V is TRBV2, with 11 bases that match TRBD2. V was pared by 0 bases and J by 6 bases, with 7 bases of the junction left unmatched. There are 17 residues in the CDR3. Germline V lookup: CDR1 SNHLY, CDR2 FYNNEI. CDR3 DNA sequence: TGTGCCAGCAGTGAAGCATCAAGGCTAGCGGGAGGCAATGAGCAGTTCTTC. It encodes CASSEASRLAGGNEQFF.

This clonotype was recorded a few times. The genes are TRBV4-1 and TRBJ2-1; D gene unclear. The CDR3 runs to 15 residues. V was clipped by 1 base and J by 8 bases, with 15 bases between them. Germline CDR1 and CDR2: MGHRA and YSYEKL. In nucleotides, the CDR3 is TGCGCCAGCAGCCAAGTCCCTACCCCAATGGATGAGCAGTTCTTC. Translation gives CASSQVPTPMDEQFF.

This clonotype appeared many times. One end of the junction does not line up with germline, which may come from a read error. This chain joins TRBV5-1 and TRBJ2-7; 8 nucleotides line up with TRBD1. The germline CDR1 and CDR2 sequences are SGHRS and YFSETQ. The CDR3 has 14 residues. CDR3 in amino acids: CASSRTGSSYEQYF. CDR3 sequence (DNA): TGTGCCAGCAGCCGGACAGGGTCATCCTACGAGCAGTACTTC.

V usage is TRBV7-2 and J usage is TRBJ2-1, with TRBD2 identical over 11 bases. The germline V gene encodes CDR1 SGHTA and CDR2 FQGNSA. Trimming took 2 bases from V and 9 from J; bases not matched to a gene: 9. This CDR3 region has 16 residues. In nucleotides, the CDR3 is TGTGCCAGCAGCTTAAAGGTAGCGGGAGGGCCTGGTGAGCAGTTCTTC. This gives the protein CASSLKVAGGPGEQFF.

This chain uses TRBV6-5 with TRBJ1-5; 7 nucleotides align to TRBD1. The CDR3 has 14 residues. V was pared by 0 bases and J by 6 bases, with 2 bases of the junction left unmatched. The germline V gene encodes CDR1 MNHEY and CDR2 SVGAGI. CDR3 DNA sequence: TGTGCCAGCAGTTACTCGAGGGGGCTTCAGCCCCAGCATTTT. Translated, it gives CASSYSRGLQPQHF.

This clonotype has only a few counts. The CDR3 protein is CAWRRDQREKLFF. The CDR3 region has the DNA TGTGCCTGGAGACGAGACCAGCGGGAAAAACTGTTTTTT. The chain combines TRBV30 with TRBJ1-4; no clear D gene. The V gene's germline CDR1 is GTSNPN and CDR2 SVGIG (reference sequence). V gave up 3 bases and J gave up 8 bases, with 13 bases separating them. The CDR3 length is 13 residues.

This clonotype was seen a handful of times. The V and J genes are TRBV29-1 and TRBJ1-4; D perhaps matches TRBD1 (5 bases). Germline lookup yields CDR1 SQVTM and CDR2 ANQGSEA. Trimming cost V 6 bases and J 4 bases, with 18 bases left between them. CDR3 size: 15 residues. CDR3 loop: CSVSKRAGINEKLFF. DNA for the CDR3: TGCAGCGTCTCGAAGAGGGCAGGGATTAATGAAAAACTGTTTTTT.

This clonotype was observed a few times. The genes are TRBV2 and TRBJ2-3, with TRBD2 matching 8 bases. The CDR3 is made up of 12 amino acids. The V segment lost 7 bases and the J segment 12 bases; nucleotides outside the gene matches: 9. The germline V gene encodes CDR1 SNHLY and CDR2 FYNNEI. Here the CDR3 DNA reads TGTGCCAGCACCCCCGGGACTAGTCCTCAGTATTTT. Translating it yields CASTPGTSPQYF.

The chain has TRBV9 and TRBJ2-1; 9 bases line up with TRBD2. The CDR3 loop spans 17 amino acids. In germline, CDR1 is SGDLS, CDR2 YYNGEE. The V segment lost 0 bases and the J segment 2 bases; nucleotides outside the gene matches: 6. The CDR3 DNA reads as TGTGCCAGCAGCGTAGCATTAGCGGGAGCCACCTACAATGAGCAGTTCTTC. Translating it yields CASSVALAGATYNEQFF. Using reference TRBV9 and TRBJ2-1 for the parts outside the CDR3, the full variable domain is DSGVTQTPKHLITATGQRVTLRCSPRSGDLSVYWYQQSLDQGLQFLIQYYNGEERAKGNILERFSAQQFPDLHSELNLSSLELGDSALYFCASSVALAGATYNEQFFGPGTRLTVL.

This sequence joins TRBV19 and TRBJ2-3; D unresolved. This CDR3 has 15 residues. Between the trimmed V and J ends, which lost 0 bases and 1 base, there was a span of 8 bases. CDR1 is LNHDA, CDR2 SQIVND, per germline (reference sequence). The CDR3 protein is CASSIDLRGTDTQYF. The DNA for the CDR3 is TGTGCCAGTAGTATAGATCTCCGGGGCACAGATACGCAGTATTTT.

CDR3 region: CASSLRARYNEQFF. CDR3 DNA: TGTGCCAGCAGTTTGCGGGCTCGCTACAATGAGCAGTTCTTC. The chain uses TRBV12-3 or TRBV12-4 and TRBJ2-1; maybe TRBD2 (5 bases). The CDR3 is 14 residues long. The V and J ends lost 3 bases and 3 bases respectively, with 9 bases between them.

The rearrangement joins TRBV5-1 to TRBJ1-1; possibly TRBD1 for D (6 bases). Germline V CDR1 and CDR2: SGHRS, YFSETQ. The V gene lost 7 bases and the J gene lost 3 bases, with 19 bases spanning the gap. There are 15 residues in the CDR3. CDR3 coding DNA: TGCGCCAGCCAAGCACAGGGAACGCTGGACACTGAAGCTTTCTTT. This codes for CASQAQGTLDTEAFF.

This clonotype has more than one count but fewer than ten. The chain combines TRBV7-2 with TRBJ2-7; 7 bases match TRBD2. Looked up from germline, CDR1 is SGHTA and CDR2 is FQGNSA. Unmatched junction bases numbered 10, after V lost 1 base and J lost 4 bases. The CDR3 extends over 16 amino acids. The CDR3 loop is CASSLESGVSGYEQYF. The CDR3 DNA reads TGTGCCAGCAGCTTAGAATCCGGGGTTAGCGGGTACGAGCAGTACTTC.

CDR3 sequence (DNA): TGCGCCAGCAGCTTGGTTTTAAGGGGGCAAGCCTACGAGCAGTACTTC. Its protein product is CASSLVLRGQAYEQYF. The V call is TRBV5-1, the J call TRBJ2-7, with 7 bases identical to TRBD1. The germline gives CDR1 SGHRS, CDR2 YFSETQ. With V trimmed by 0 bases and J by 2 bases, 8 bases remained unmatched. The CDR3 covers 16 residues.

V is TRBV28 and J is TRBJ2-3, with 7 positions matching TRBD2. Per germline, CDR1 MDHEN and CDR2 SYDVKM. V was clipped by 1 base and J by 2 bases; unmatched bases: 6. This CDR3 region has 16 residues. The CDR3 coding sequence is TGTGCCAGCAGTTTATTGTCCAGCGGGAACACAGATACGCAGTATTTT. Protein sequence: CASSLLSSGNTDTQYF.

In DNA, the CDR3 is TGCAGTGCTAGAGCTCTAGCGGGGACCTACAATGAGCAGTTCTTC. Its protein product is CSARALAGTYNEQFF. The chain couples TRBV20-1 to TRBJ2-1, with 9 bases matching TRBD2. The ends lost 1 base at V and 2 bases at J; junction bases unmatched: 3. The CDR3 extends over 15 amino acids. Germline V gene lookup returns CDR1 DFQATT and CDR2 SNEGSKA (reference sequence).

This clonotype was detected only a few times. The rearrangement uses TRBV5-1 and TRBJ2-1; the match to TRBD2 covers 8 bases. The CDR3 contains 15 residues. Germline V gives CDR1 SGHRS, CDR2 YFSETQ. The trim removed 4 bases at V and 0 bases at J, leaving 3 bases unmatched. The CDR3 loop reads CASSRGGTSYNEQFF. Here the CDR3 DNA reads TGCGCCAGCAGCCGGGGGGGCACCTCCTACAATGAGCAGTTCTTC.

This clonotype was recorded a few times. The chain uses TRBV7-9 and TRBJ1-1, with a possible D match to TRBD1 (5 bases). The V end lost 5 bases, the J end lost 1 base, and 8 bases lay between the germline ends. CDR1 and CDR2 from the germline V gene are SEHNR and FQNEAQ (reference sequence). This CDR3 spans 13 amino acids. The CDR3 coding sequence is TGTGCCAGCAGCGGGGGTGGGAACACTGAAGCTTTCTTT. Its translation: CASSGGGNTEAFF.

CDR3 sequence (DNA): TGTGCCAGCAGTTTCCCGGGGCGTCCCGCCGAGCAGTACTTC. This translates into CASSFPGRPAEQYF. The genes are TRBV28 and TRBJ2-7, with D perhaps being TRBD1 or TRBD2 (5 bases each). V shed 3 bases and J shed 6 bases, with 15 bases lying between them. CDR3 size: 14 residues. Germline V gene sequence: CDR1 MDHEN, CDR2 SYDVKM.

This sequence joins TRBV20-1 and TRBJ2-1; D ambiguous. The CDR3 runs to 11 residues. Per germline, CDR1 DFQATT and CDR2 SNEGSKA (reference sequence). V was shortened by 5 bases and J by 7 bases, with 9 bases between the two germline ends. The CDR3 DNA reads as TGCAGTGCTCCTTCGGGTAATGAGCAGTTCTTC. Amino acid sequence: CSAPSGNEQFF.

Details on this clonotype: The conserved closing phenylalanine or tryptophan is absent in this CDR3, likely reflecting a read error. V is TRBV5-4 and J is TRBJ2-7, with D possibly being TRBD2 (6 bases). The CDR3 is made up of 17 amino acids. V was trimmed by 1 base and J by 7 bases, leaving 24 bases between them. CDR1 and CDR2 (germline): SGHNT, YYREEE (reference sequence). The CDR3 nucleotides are TGTGCCAGCAGCTTGTATCGCGGTCCAGCGGGTCTAGTGGAGCAGTACTTG. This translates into CASSLYRGPAGLVEQYL.

The DNA of the CDR3 is TGTGCCAGCAGCTTGTTCGCGGGAGTTTCCCACGAGCAGTACTTC. Amino acid sequence: CASSLFAGVSHEQYF. The chain uses TRBV5-6 and TRBJ2-7, with 7 positions matching TRBD2. V dropped 1 base and J dropped 5; count of bases not matched to a gene: 9. The length of the CDR3 is 15 residues. Germline loops: CDR1 SGHDT, CDR2 YYEEEE. The variable domain in full, with the rest retrieved from reference TRBV5-6 and TRBJ2-7, is DAGVTQSPTHLIKTRGQQVTLRCSPKSGHDTVSWYQQALGQGPQFIFQYYEEEERQRGNFPDRFSGHQFPNYSSELNVNALLLGDSALYLCASSLFAGVSHEQYFGPGTRLTVT.

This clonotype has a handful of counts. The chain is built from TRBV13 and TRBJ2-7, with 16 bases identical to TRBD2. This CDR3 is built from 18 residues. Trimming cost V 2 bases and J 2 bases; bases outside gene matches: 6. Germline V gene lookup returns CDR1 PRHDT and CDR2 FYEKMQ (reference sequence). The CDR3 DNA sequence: TGTGCCAGCAGCTTATGGGGACTAGCGGGAGGGCCGACCTACGAGCAGTACTTC. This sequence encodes CASSLWGLAGGPTYEQYF.

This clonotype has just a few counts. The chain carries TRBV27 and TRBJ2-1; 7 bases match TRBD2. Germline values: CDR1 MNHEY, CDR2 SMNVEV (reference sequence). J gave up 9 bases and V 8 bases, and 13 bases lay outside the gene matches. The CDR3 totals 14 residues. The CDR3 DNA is TGTGCCAGCTACCGTTCCAGCGGGGCTGGTGAGCAGTTCTTC. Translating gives CASYRSSGAGEQFF.

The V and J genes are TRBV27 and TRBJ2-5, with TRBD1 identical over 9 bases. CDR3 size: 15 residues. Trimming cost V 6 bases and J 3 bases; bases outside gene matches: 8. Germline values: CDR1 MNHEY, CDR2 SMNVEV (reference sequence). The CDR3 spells CASSPGQGREETQYF. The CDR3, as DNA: TGTGCCAGCAGCCCCGGACAGGGGAGGGAAGAGACCCAGTACTTC.

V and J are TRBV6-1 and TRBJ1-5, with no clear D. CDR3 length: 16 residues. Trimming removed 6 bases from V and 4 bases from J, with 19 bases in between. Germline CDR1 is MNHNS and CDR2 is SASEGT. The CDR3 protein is CASSPSDVGRNQPQHF. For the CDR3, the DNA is TGTGCCAGCAGCCCATCTGATGTGGGGAGAAATCAGCCCCAGCATTTT.